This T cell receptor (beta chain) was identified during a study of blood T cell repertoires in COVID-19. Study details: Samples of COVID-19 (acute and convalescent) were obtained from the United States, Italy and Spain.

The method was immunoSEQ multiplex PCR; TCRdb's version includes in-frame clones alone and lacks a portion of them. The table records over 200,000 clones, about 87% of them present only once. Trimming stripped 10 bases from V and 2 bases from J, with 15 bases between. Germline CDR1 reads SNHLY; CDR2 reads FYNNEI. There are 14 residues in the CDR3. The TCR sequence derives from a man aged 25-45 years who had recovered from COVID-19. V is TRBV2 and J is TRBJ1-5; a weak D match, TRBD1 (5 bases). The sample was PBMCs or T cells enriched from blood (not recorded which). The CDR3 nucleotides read TGTGCCACCTCCAGGGAAAAAGGCAATCAGCCCCAGCATTTT. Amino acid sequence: CATSREKGNQPQHF.